A single TCR beta chain is shown here with its context. Its target is unknown. This specimen comes from a study of OX40 agonist ivuxolimab in advanced cancers. General study results and limits: With doses of 0.1-3.0 mg/kg, partial responders showed among the lowest clonal expansion. What antigens the expanded peripheral T cells recognized was never established.

The protocol was immunoSEQ multiplex PCR, while the TCRdb copy is restricted to in-frame clones and leaves out a portion. The sample has about 32,000 clones, roughly 79% seen once. This CDR3 is built from 14 residues. Germline-derived CDR1 and CDR2 are SGHRS and YFSETQ. Trimming removed 0 bases from V and 5 bases from J, with 8 bases in between. The chain recombines TRBV5-1 with TRBJ2-2; D might be TRBD1 (5 bases). The sequences come from CD4+ or CD8+ T cells sorted from blood, collected in a trial of the OX40 agonist ivuxolimab. This sequence was found in an adult with an advanced solid tumor such as melanoma, head and neck, liver or kidney cancer. CDR3 nucleotides: TGCGCCAGCAGCTTGGTGGGGCGGACCGGGGAGCTGTTTTTT. It specifies CASSLVGRTGELFF. The full variable domain, with the rest looked up from reference TRBV5-1 and TRBJ2-2, is KAGVTQTPRYLIKTRGQQVTLSCSPISGHRSVSWYQQTPGQGLQFLFEYFSETQRNKGNFPGRFSGRQFSNSRSEMNVSTLELGDSALYLCASSLVGRTGELFFGEGSRLTVL.